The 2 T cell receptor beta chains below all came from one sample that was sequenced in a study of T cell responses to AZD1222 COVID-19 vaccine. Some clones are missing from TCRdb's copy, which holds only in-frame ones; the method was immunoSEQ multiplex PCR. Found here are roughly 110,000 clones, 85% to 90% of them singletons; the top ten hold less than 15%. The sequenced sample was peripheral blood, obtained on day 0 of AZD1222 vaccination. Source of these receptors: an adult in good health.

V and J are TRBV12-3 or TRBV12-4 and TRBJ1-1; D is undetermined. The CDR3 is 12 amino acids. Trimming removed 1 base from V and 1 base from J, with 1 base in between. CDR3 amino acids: CASSLENTEAFF. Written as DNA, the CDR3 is TGTGCCAGCAGTTTAGAGAACACTGAAGCTTTCTTT.

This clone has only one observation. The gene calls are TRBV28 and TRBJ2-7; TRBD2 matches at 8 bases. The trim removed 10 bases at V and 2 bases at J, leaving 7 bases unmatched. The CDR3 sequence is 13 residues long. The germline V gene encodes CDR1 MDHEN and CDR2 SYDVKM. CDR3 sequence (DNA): TGTGCCACCTCTAAGGGACTAGCCTACGAGCAGTACTTC. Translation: CATSKGLAYEQYF.